This TCR beta chain was observed in a study of blood T cell repertoires in COVID-19. Only in-frame clones appear in the TCRdb table, and some are missing; sequencing was by immunoSEQ multiplex PCR. The table shows over 250,000 clones, with around 85% occurring only once. The ends lost 3 bases at V and 2 bases at J; junction bases unmatched: 19. Germline loops: CDR1 SGDLS, CDR2 YYNGEE. This CDR3 has 19 residues. The J gene is TRBJ2-7, the V gene TRBV9; 8 nucleotides match TRBD1. The TCR originated in a man aged 50 to 60 with active or convalescent COVID-19. The sample taken for sequencing was peripheral blood. CDR3 in DNA: TGTGCCAGCAGCGAGCGACCACAGGGGGTCCTAGAAGCAACCTACGAGCAGTACTTC. Translating gives CASSERPQGVLEATYEQYF.